What follows are 10 T cell receptor beta chains derived from one specimen sequenced in a study of blood T cell repertoires in COVID-19. Clones were sequenced by immunoSEQ multiplex PCR, and TCRdb holds only the in-frame ones, with some missing. Among approximately 190,000 clones listed, roughly four fifths were seen once. The sample consisted of peripheral blood. Receptors were obtained from a woman in her thirties or forties with acute or convalescent COVID-19.

The gene calls are TRBV28 and TRBJ2-3; 7 positions agree with TRBD2. Germline loops: CDR1 MDHEN, CDR2 SYDVKM. The CDR3 extends over 16 amino acids. Losses at the gene ends were 6 bases for V and 0 bases for J; bases not matched to a gene: 9. The CDR3 here is CASSAPGDYSTDTQYF. The CDR3 DNA is TGTGCCAGCAGCGCTCCGGGGGACTATAGCACAGATACGCAGTATTTT.

The genes are TRBV5-1 and TRBJ1-4, with 11 bases identical to TRBD1. The CDR3 covers 15 residues. V lost 4 bases and J lost 3; bases outside the gene matches: 2. Per the germline V gene, CDR1 is SGHRS and CDR2 is YFSETQ. CDR3: CASSGQGASNEKLFF. The CDR3, as DNA: TGCGCCAGCAGCGGACAGGGGGCTTCTAATGAAAAACTGTTTTTT.

In its sample, this clone was seen once. The chain carries TRBV4-1 and TRBJ2-2; 8 bases are shared with TRBD1. Germline assignment: CDR1 MGHRA and CDR2 YSYEKL. J was trimmed by 4 bases and V by 4 bases; bases with no gene match: 8. This CDR3 region has 16 residues. CDR3 in amino acids: CASSRARQGSTGELFF. The CDR3 region has the DNA TGCGCCAGCAGCCGAGCTCGACAGGGGAGCACCGGGGAGCTGTTTTTT.

V is TRBV30 and J is TRBJ2-1, with 8 nucleotides matching TRBD2. Trimming at V came to 7 bases and at J to 5 bases, leaving 10 bases not matched to a gene. The CDR3 runs 14 residues. Germline V lookup: CDR1 GTSNPN, CDR2 SVGIG (reference sequence). The CDR3 region is CALPSGPGDNEQFF. Here the CDR3 DNA reads TGTGCCTTACCTAGCGGGCCAGGAGACAATGAGCAGTTCTTC.

The J gene is TRBJ2-7, the V gene TRBV2, with D possibly matching TRBD1 (5 bases). Germline CDR1 is SNHLY and CDR2 is FYNNEI. The CDR3 is 13 amino acids. V dropped 5 bases and J dropped 2 bases, with 10 bases sitting between them. The CDR3 DNA sequence: TGTGCCAGCAGTACTTACAGGACCTACGAGCAGTACTTC. Protein product: CASSTYRTYEQYF.

This clone was seen a handful of times. This sequence joins TRBV19 and TRBJ1-2; D ambiguous. The CDR3 is 13 amino acids. Trimming cost V 2 bases and J 8 bases, with 12 bases left between them. Germline assignment: CDR1 LNHDA and CDR2 SQIVND (reference sequence). The CDR3 sequence: CASSIYAVGGYTF. CDR3 bases: TGTGCCAGTAGTATATATGCAGTCGGGGGCTACACCTTC.

The CDR3 sequence is CASSPWGTAGGLDNEQFF. As DNA, the CDR3 is TGTGCCAGCAGTCCTTGGGGTACGGCGGGGGGCCTGGACAATGAGCAGTTCTTC. The rearrangement links TRBV6-6 to TRBJ2-1; 8 nucleotides align to TRBD2. Germline V gives CDR1 MNHNY, CDR2 SVGAGI (reference sequence). The CDR3 runs 18 residues. The ends lost 5 bases at V and 5 bases at J; junction bases unmatched: 17.

The chain uses TRBV7-2 and TRBJ2-1; 13 bases are a match to TRBD2. This CDR3 comprises 16 residues. The V gene end was trimmed by 6 bases and the J gene end by 9 bases; junction bases not matched to a gene: 11. Per the germline V gene, CDR1 is SGHTA and CDR2 is FQGNSA. This CDR3 is CASSPLLAGGLVEQFF. The DNA for the CDR3 is TGTGCCAGCAGTCCCTTACTAGCGGGGGGGCTGGTTGAGCAGTTCTTC.

The J gene is TRBJ1-2, the V gene TRBV6-5; TRBD1 is a possible D gene (6 bases). This CDR3 region has 14 residues. The germline V gene has CDR1 MNHEY and CDR2 SVGAGI. Trimming removed 0 bases at V and 3 bases at J, with 8 bases between. The CDR3 reads CASSYSRGDYGYTF. The CDR3 bases are TGTGCCAGCAGTTACTCCAGGGGTGACTATGGCTACACCTTC.

The V call is TRBV7-2, the J call TRBJ1-2; 8 bases align to TRBD1. The CDR3 covers 16 residues. Germline CDR1 reads SGHTA; CDR2 reads FQGNSA. Trimming cost V 6 bases and J 3 bases; bases outside gene matches: 12. CDR3 sequence reads: CASRRTSGGADYGYTF. The CDR3 region has the DNA TGTGCCAGCAGACGCACCTCAGGGGGCGCTGACTATGGCTACACCTTC.